The next 11 T cell receptor beta chains were all read from a single sample in a study of cytomegalovirus exposure and HLA in healthy donors. PCR primers comprised 60 Vbeta and 13 Jbeta primers. The table came from immunoSEQ multiplex PCR; TCRdb's copy has only in-frame clones and leaves some out. The sample lists 120,000 to 150,000 clones, 75% occurring once. Sequenced sample: PBMCs. The receptor set was obtained from a middle-aged man in good health and CMV-seronegative.

The genes are TRBV5-1 and TRBJ1-5, with 10 positions matching TRBD1. This CDR3 contains 17 residues. Losses at the gene ends were 0 bases for V and 1 base for J; bases not matched to a gene: 4. The V gene's germline CDR1 is SGHRS and CDR2 YFSETQ. CDR3 sequence (DNA): TGCGCCAGCAGCTTGGGGACAGGGGGAAACAGCAATCAGCCCCAGCATTTT. Its translation is CASSLGTGGNSNQPQHF. Drawing the rest from reference TRBV5-1 and TRBJ1-5, the complete variable domain is KAGVTQTPRYLIKTRGQQVTLSCSPISGHRSVSWYQQTPGQGLQFLFEYFSETQRNKGNFPGRFSGRQFSNSRSEMNVSTLELGDSALYLCASSLGTGGNSNQPQHFGDGTRLSIL.

The rearrangement uses TRBV28 and TRBJ2-7; 9 nucleotides line up with TRBD2. This CDR3 region has 15 residues. The V segment lost 6 bases and the J segment 2 bases; nucleotides outside the gene matches: 8. The germline gives CDR1 MDHEN, CDR2 SYDVKM. CDR3 amino acids: CASRPGLALTYEQYF. CDR3 DNA sequence: TGTGCCAGCAGACCCGGACTAGCGTTGACCTACGAGCAGTACTTC.

The chain has TRBV5-4 and TRBJ2-3; TRBD2 is a possible D gene (6 bases). Germline V gene data show CDR1 as SGHNT and CDR2 as YYREEE (reference sequence). V lost 5 bases and J 0 bases, leaving 16 bases between the germline ends. The CDR3 is made up of 16 amino acids. The CDR3 here is CASRIGGTSSTDTQYF. CDR3 bases: TGTGCCAGCAGGATAGGAGGGACTTCGAGCACAGATACGCAGTATTTT.

The gene calls are TRBV6-6 and TRBJ1-5; 7 nucleotides match TRBD1. Trimming cost V 4 bases and J 5 bases; bases outside gene matches: 5. Germline V gene data show CDR1 as MNHNY and CDR2 as SVGAGI (reference sequence). The CDR3 has 14 residues. CDR3 sequence reads: CASSSQTGDQPQHF. The CDR3 coding sequence is TGTGCCAGCAGTTCCCAAACAGGGGATCAGCCCCAGCATTTT.

The chain combines TRBV9 with TRBJ1-2; 7 positions match TRBD1. Looked up from germline, CDR1 is SGDLS and CDR2 is YYNGEE. This CDR3 region has 15 residues. J lost 4 bases, V lost 0 bases, and 6 bases had no gene match. The DNA of the CDR3 is TGTGCCAGCAGCGTAGGGACAGGCGGCCTCTATGGCTACACCTTC. It translates to CASSVGTGGLYGYTF.

As concerns this clone: The same CDR3 can be traced to other DNA sequences in this sample. The gene calls are TRBV28 and TRBJ2-7; 9 bases map to TRBD1. Germline CDR1 is MDHEN and CDR2 is SYDVKM. This CDR3 is 14 amino acids long. The junction had 5 bases not matched to a gene; V was cut back by 5 bases and J by 3 bases. The CDR3: CASSPATGGYEQYF. The CDR3, as DNA: TGTGCCAGCAGTCCCGCGACAGGGGGCTACGAGCAGTACTTC.

This clone was detected a few times. The chain has TRBV7-9 and TRBJ1-5, with a tentative D call TRBD1 (6 bases). The germline CDR1 and CDR2 sequences are SEHNR and FQNEAQ (reference sequence). This CDR3 is built from 14 residues. The V end lost 1 base, the J end lost 5 bases, and 9 bases lay between the germline ends. CDR3 coding DNA: TGTGCCAGCAGCTTAGAAGGGGGGGATCAGCCCCAGCATTTT. This sequence encodes CASSLEGGDQPQHF.

This clone has only a few counts. This sample includes further DNA sequences coding for the same CDR3. J is TRBJ1-2 and V is TRBV6-5, with a possible D match to TRBD1 (5 bases). Germline CDR1 MNHEY, CDR2 SVGAGI. V lost 2 bases to trimming and J lost 4 bases, with 8 bases between them. This CDR3 has 13 amino acids. CDR3 sequence reads: CASSYRQGYGYTF. CDR3 DNA: TGTGCCAGCAGTTACCGTCAGGGCTATGGCTACACCTTC.

The chain combines TRBV9 with TRBJ1-4, with 9 positions matching TRBD1. Per the germline V gene, CDR1 is SGDLS and CDR2 is YYNGEE. The length of the CDR3 is 17 residues. The V gene end was trimmed by 0 bases and the J gene end by 12 bases; junction bases not matched to a gene: 15. The CDR3 here is CASSVGGTGIESLQLFF. The CDR3 nucleotides are TGTGCCAGCAGCGTAGGGGGGACAGGGATCGAAAGTCTACAACTGTTTTTT.

This clone appeared a few times. The chain is built from TRBV7-8 and TRBJ2-7; tentatively, D is TRBD2 (5 bases). Germline loops: CDR1 SGHVS, CDR2 FQNEAQ. The V end was cut by 3 bases, the J end by 5 bases, with 17 bases between. The CDR3 has 15 residues. The CDR3 region is CASSFGRNGVDEQYF. The CDR3, as DNA: TGTGCCAGCAGCTTTGGACGGAACGGGGTGGACGAGCAGTACTTC. Full variable domain (outside the CDR3, taken from reference TRBV7-8 and TRBJ2-7): GAGVSQSPRYKVAKRGQDVALRCDPISGHVSLFWYQQALGQGPEFLTYFQNEAQLDKSGLPSDRFFAERPEGSVSTLKIQRTQQEDSAVYLCASSFGRNGVDEQYFGPGTRLTVT.

This rearrangement joins TRBV27 to TRBJ1-2, with TRBD1 identical over 8 bases. CDR3 size: 14 residues. Germline CDR1 reads MNHEY; CDR2 reads SMNVEV (reference sequence). V lost 2 bases and J lost 6; bases outside the gene matches: 5. CDR3 residues: CASSLDRGGNGYTF. The CDR3 region has the DNA TGTGCCAGCAGTTTAGACAGGGGAGGCAATGGCTACACCTTC.